One and the same sample provided the 30 T cell receptor beta chains below, sequenced in a study of CD8 T cells in Susac syndrome. RNA was extracted with the RNeasy kit, and a quantity of roughly 0.45 to 1 ug was reverse transcribed using random hexamers. From the immunoSEQ multiplex PCR reads, TCRdb called clonotypes with MiXCR, one entry per CDR3 protein. The repertoire holds approximately 130,000 distinct CDR3 sequences, with around nine tenths as singletons. The sequenced material came from CD8+ T cells from PBMCs. The receptors here all came from a human donor with multiple sclerosis.

The CDR3 coding sequence is TGCAGTGCTAGTATTATCGATCTTCGGACGGAGAATGAAAAACTGTTTTTT. This codes for CSASIIDLRTENEKLFF. The chain couples TRBV20-1 to TRBJ1-4; D not resolved. This CDR3 is built from 17 residues. Trimming left V 3 bases short and J 5 bases short, with 22 bases between. The germline V gene has CDR1 DFQATT and CDR2 SNEGSKA (reference sequence).

The chain joins TRBV7-8 to TRBJ2-2, with 12 nucleotides matching TRBD2. Trimming cost V 4 bases and J 4 bases; bases outside gene matches: 4. Per germline, CDR1 SGHVS and CDR2 FQNEAQ. CDR3 length: 16 amino acids. For the CDR3, the DNA is TGTGCCAGCAGCTCAGCGGGACTAGCGGGCACCGGGGAGCTGTTTTTT. Residues: CASSSAGLAGTGELFF.

The chain employs TRBV5-4 and TRBJ1-2; D is undetermined. Trimming took off 3 bases at V and 8 bases at J, with 17 bases between the two ends. The CDR3 covers 14 residues. CDR1 is SGHNT and CDR2 is YYREEE in the germline V gene (reference sequence). CDR3 nucleotides: TGTGCCAGCAGCTCCCGATTAGGCCCTGGAGGCTACACCTTC. Translated: CASSSRLGPGGYTF.

The chain combines TRBV9 with TRBJ1-2, with no clear D. CDR1 and CDR2 from the germline V gene are SGDLS and YYNGEE. Trimming stripped 6 bases from V and 4 bases from J, with 16 bases between. The CDR3 loop spans 14 amino acids. The CDR3 coding sequence is TGTGCCAGCATCCAAACCGGGTCGGTCTATGGCTACACCTTC. Protein: CASIQTGSVYGYTF.

The gene calls are TRBV19 and TRBJ1-5, with 8 nucleotides matching TRBD1. CDR3 size: 13 residues. Germline CDR1 is LNHDA and CDR2 is SQIVND (reference sequence). After removal of 7 bases from V and 8 bases from J, the junction contained 7 bases not matched to a gene. The CDR3 bases are TGTGCCAGTATCGGAGGGGGACAGGAGCCCCAGCATTTT. Residues: CASIGGGQEPQHF.

V and J are TRBV19 and TRBJ1-5, with D tentatively TRBD1 (6 bases). The CDR3 extends over 13 amino acids. Trimming removed 8 bases at V and 6 bases at J, with 14 bases between. Per germline, CDR1 LNHDA and CDR2 SQIVND (reference sequence). The CDR3 bases are TGTGCCAGTCAGACAGGATCAGTTCAGCCCCAGCATTTT. Translated, it gives CASQTGSVQPQHF.

The J gene is TRBJ1-5, the V gene TRBV7-9; the D gene is possibly TRBD1 (5 bases). This CDR3 contains 15 residues. Trimming removed 1 base at V and 2 bases at J, with 9 bases between. Germline V gene sequence: CDR1 SEHNR, CDR2 FQNEAQ (reference sequence). CDR3 in amino acids: CASSLVMGGNQPQHF. The DNA of the CDR3 is TGTGCCAGCAGCTTAGTCATGGGGGGCAATCAGCCCCAGCATTTT.

V gene TRBV20-1 combines with J gene TRBJ2-7, with unresolved D. Trimming cost V 1 base and J 2 bases, with 6 bases left between them. The CDR3 totals 12 residues. Germline loops: CDR1 DFQATT, CDR2 SNEGSKA (reference sequence). The DNA of the CDR3 is TGCAGTGCTAGAGGGTCGGCCTACGAGCAGTACTTC. Amino acid sequence: CSARGSAYEQYF.

The chain joins TRBV12-3 or TRBV12-4 to TRBJ2-2; TRBD1 aligns across 7 bases. The CDR3 has 14 amino acids. J was trimmed by 0 bases and V by 9 bases; bases with no gene match: 4. As DNA, the CDR3 is TGTGCCAGTAGGGGACAGTCGAACACCGGGGAGCTGTTTTTT. Its translation: CASRGQSNTGELFF.

The chain has TRBV12-3 or TRBV12-4 and TRBJ2-1; the match to TRBD2 covers 9 bases. The length of the CDR3 is 14 residues. The J segment lost 5 bases and the V segment lost 7 bases, leaving 6 bases of the junction unmatched. The CDR3, as DNA: TGTGCCAGCACCCCCGGGACTAGCAACAATGAGCAGTTCTTC. This codes for CASTPGTSNNEQFF.

The chain employs TRBV6-5 and TRBJ2-3, with D perhaps TRBD1 or TRBD2 (5 bases each). The CDR3 has 17 residues. Germline V gene sequence: CDR1 MNHEY, CDR2 SVGAGI. V was cut by 2 bases and J by 1 base, with 16 bases left in between. In DNA, the CDR3 is TGTGCCAGCAGTTACGGTGGGGCGGGCAGGGGCACAGATACGCAGTATTTT. Amino acids: CASSYGGAGRGTDTQYF.

The gene calls are TRBV28 and TRBJ2-7; no clear D gene. Between the trimmed V and J ends, which lost 5 bases and 0 bases, there was a span of 8 bases. Germline CDR1 reads MDHEN; CDR2 reads SYDVKM. This CDR3 region has 13 residues. The CDR3 bases are TGTGCCAGCAGTAGTCCAAGCTCCTACGAGCAGTACTTC. Residues: CASSSPSSYEQYF.

The V and J genes are TRBV6-5 and TRBJ1-1; tentative D call: TRBD1 (5 bases). V was trimmed by 6 bases and J by 3 bases, leaving 8 bases between them. The CDR3 has 12 amino acids. From germline, CDR1 is MNHEY and CDR2 SVGAGI. The CDR3 protein is CASRGEYTEAFF. The CDR3 DNA reads TGTGCCAGCAGAGGGGAGTACACTGAAGCTTTCTTT.

The chain employs TRBV7-9 and TRBJ2-5; the match to TRBD2 covers 11 bases. Germline CDR1 reads SEHNR; CDR2 reads FQNEAQ (reference sequence). The CDR3 sequence is 16 residues long. Unmatched junction bases numbered 8, after V lost 5 bases and J lost 3 bases. In DNA form, the CDR3 reads TGTGCCAGCAGCCCACGACTAGCGGGACAAGAAGAGACCCAGTACTTC. Encoded protein: CASSPRLAGQEETQYF.

The CDR3 loop reads CASSSKVGGRPRNEQFF. CDR3 nucleotide sequence: TGTGCCAGCAGCTCCAAGGTGGGTGGGAGGCCGCGAAATGAGCAGTTCTTC. The chain employs TRBV11-2 and TRBJ2-1; TRBD2 might be the D (6 bases). Between the trimmed V and J ends, which lost 4 bases and 7 bases, there was a span of 23 bases. Germline CDR1 reads SGHAT; CDR2 reads FQNNGV. The CDR3 is 17 amino acids. Based on the CDR3 plus reference TRBV11-2 and TRBJ2-1, the full variable domain is EAGVAQSPRYKIIEKRQSVAFWCNPISGHATLYWYQQILGQGPKLLIQFQNNGVVDDSQLPKDRFSAERLKGVDSTLKIQPAKLEDSAVYLCASSSKVGGRPRNEQFFGPGTRLTVL.

This chain uses TRBV20-1 with TRBJ1-2; possibly TRBD1 for D (5 bases). The V end was cut by 1 base, the J end by 4 bases, with 7 bases between. Germline assignment: CDR1 DFQATT and CDR2 SNEGSKA (reference sequence). This CDR3 has 12 amino acids. DNA of the CDR3: TGCAGTGCTAGAGGGGGGTCCTATGGCTACACCTTC. This encodes CSARGGSYGYTF.

The rearrangement uses TRBV7-9 and TRBJ2-2; 10 bases match TRBD2. Germline loops: CDR1 SEHNR, CDR2 FQNEAQ (reference sequence). CDR3 size: 16 residues. V was clipped by 5 bases and J by 6 bases; unmatched bases: 9. The CDR3 here is CASSPYILAGAGELFF. The CDR3 DNA is TGTGCCAGCAGCCCTTACATTCTAGCGGGGGCCGGGGAGCTGTTTTTT.

This clonotype appeared once. The J gene is TRBJ2-1, the V gene TRBV6-4; 7 bases are shared with TRBD2. CDR3 length: 13 amino acids. The junction had 6 bases not matched to a gene; V was cut back by 5 bases and J by 8 bases. Germline CDR1 is MRHNA and CDR2 is SNTAGT. The CDR3 spells CASSRAGVDEQFF. CDR3 nucleotides: TGTGCCAGCAGTAGGGCGGGAGTAGATGAGCAGTTCTTC.

V gene TRBV18 combines with J gene TRBJ1-4, with D unresolved. Germline values: CDR1 KGHSH, CDR2 LQKENI. CDR3 size: 16 residues. The V end lost 3 bases, the J end lost 0 bases, and 11 bases lay between the germline ends. DNA of the CDR3: TGTGCCAGCTCACCTAGCGGGGTCGCAACTAATGAAAAACTGTTTTTT. Its translation: CASSPSGVATNEKLFF.

CDR3 protein: CASSRSGSPYNEQFF. As DNA, the CDR3 is TGTGCCAGCAGCCGGTCGGGGAGTCCCTACAATGAGCAGTTCTTC. This rearrangement joins TRBV5-6 to TRBJ2-1; D perhaps matches TRBD2 (5 bases). This CDR3 has 15 residues. In germline, CDR1 is SGHDT, CDR2 YYEEEE. V lost 4 bases and J 2 bases, leaving 13 bases between the germline ends.

The chain has TRBV5-1 and TRBJ2-1; D perhaps matches TRBD2 (6 bases). The CDR3 sequence is 16 residues long. V lost 4 bases and J lost 5, with 19 bases in between. CDR1 is SGHRS, CDR2 YFSETQ, per germline. This chain's CDR3 is CASSPLGGSRNNEQFF. The CDR3 nucleotides read TGCGCCAGCAGCCCCCTGGGGGGTAGCAGAAACAATGAGCAGTTCTTC. The whole variable domain, remainder taken from reference TRBV5-1 and TRBJ2-1, is KAGVTQTPRYLIKTRGQQVTLSCSPISGHRSVSWYQQTPGQGLQFLFEYFSETQRNKGNFPGRFSGRQFSNSRSEMNVSTLELGDSALYLCASSPLGGSRNNEQFFGPGTRLTVL.

The V call is TRBV20-1, the J call TRBJ2-5; D call uncertain. Germline values: CDR1 DFQATT, CDR2 SNEGSKA (reference sequence). Trimming pared 6 bases from V and 5 bases from J, leaving 25 bases between. This CDR3 spans 16 amino acids. The CDR3 loop is CSAPTWRLPEGETQYF. The CDR3 DNA is TGCAGTGCCCCCACGTGGAGACTTCCCGAAGGGGAGACCCAGTACTTC.

The chain uses TRBV3-1 and TRBJ2-7; D not resolved. Germline loops: CDR1 LGHDT, CDR2 YNNKEL (reference sequence). The CDR3 has 14 amino acids. V dropped 3 bases and J dropped 2 bases, with 11 bases sitting between them. The CDR3 spells CASSQASRPYEQYF. In nucleotides, the CDR3 is TGTGCCAGCAGCCAGGCCAGCAGGCCCTACGAGCAGTACTTC.

V and J are TRBV27 and TRBJ1-2; a possible D gene is TRBD1 (5 bases). The ends were cut back, 5 bases at V and 3 bases at J, with 16 bases in the middle. The CDR3 consists of 15 residues. Germline-derived CDR1 and CDR2 are MNHEY and SMNVEV (reference sequence). For the CDR3, the DNA is TGTGCCAGCAGTCCCCAAGGGGTTTCCTACTATGGCTACACCTTC. Translating it yields CASSPQGVSYYGYTF.

The CDR3 is CASKASGNYEQYF. CDR3 nucleotides: TGCGCCAGCAAGGCTAGCGGGAACTACGAGCAGTACTTC. The V and J genes are TRBV5-1 and TRBJ2-7; 9 nucleotides align to TRBD2. Germline lookup yields CDR1 SGHRS and CDR2 YFSETQ. CDR3 length equals 13 residues. J gave up 3 bases and V 6 bases, and 4 bases lay outside the gene matches.

The V and J genes are TRBV6-4 and TRBJ2-1; 9 nucleotides agree with TRBD1. The V gene end was trimmed by 5 bases and the J gene end by 8 bases; junction bases not matched to a gene: 16. The germline gives CDR1 MRHNA, CDR2 SNTAGT. The CDR3 contains 17 residues. DNA of the CDR3: TGTGCCAGCAGTATGTTAGAGACAGGGGGTGATGGAGATGAGCAGTTCTTC. Protein product: CASSMLETGGDGDEQFF.

The chain is built from TRBV30 and TRBJ1-3; D call uncertain. The CDR3 contains 15 residues. Trimming cost V 0 bases and J 2 bases, with 11 bases left between them. Germline CDR1 reads GTSNPN; CDR2 reads SVGIG (reference sequence). The CDR3 region is CAWSVRLPTGNTIYF. The CDR3 region has the DNA TGTGCCTGGAGTGTACGGTTGCCAACTGGAAACACCATATATTTT.

The chain couples TRBV27 to TRBJ1-1; D call uncertain. Germline V gene data show CDR1 as MNHEY and CDR2 as SMNVEV (reference sequence). Trimming removed 5 bases from V and 10 bases from J, with 11 bases in between. This CDR3 contains 11 residues. The CDR3 spells CASSSLTGAFF. In nucleotides, the CDR3 is TGTGCCAGCAGTAGCTTAACGGGAGCTTTCTTT.

This chain's CDR3 is CASSLDRYEQFF. The CDR3 DNA sequence: TGTGCCAGCAGCTTAGATCGCTATGAGCAGTTCTTC. The chain recombines TRBV7-6 with TRBJ2-1; the D is unclear. With 1 base removed from V and 8 bases from J, the gap between germline ends came to 6 bases. Germline V lookup: CDR1 SGHVS, CDR2 FNYEAQ. This CDR3 region has 12 residues.

The V and J genes are TRBV20-1 and TRBJ2-7; D may be TRBD2 (5 bases). The germline gives CDR1 DFQATT, CDR2 SNEGSKA (reference sequence). This CDR3 is 13 amino acids long. V was clipped by 0 bases and J by 3 bases, with 9 bases between them. CDR3 residues: CSARDEADYEQYF. In nucleotides, the CDR3 is TGCAGTGCTAGAGATGAAGCGGACTACGAGCAGTACTTC.